Presented here are 2 T cell receptor beta chains from one specimen sequenced in a study of T cells after yellow fever vaccination. TCRdb passed the 5' RACE reads through MiXCR, listing each CDR3 protein once. In the table there are around 600,000 distinct CDR3 sequences, about 12% of which are singletons. Specimen: PBMCs, collected on the day of the yellow fever booster vaccination. The receptors derive from a man aged 30 to 39 who received the YFV17D yellow fever vaccine.

This clonotype appeared many times. The chain joins TRBV20-1 to TRBJ2-1, with D unclear. Germline V gene sequence: CDR1 DFQATT, CDR2 SNEGSKA (reference sequence). The CDR3 sequence is 17 residues long. The V end was cut by 2 bases, the J end by 0 bases, with 17 bases between. CDR3 sequence reads: CSARSPGSRGSYNEQFF. Written as DNA, the CDR3 is TGCAGTGCTAGATCCCCTGGTAGCCGAGGCTCCTACAATGAGCAGTTCTTC.

The chain links TRBV28 to TRBJ2-5, with D uncertain. CDR1 and CDR2 (germline): MDHEN, SYDVKM. The CDR3 is 13 amino acids. With 6 bases removed from V and 1 base from J, the gap between germline ends came to 9 bases. The DNA of the CDR3 is TGTGCCAGCAGATTCCCGGGCCAAGAGACCCAGTACTTC. Protein product: CASRFPGQETQYF.